These 4 T cell receptor beta chains were all obtained from the same sample, sequenced in a study of spatial heterogeneity in lung cancer. Documented time point: sample taken at primary tumor resection. MiXCR, applied by TCRdb to the 5' RACE reads, yields one record per CDR3 protein. The repertoire has about 22,000 distinct CDR3 sequences, around 5.8% of them found once; the top ten carry less than 35%. The specimen comprised PBMCs, sampled at surgery. The origin of the receptors is a male donor with early-stage non-small cell lung cancer.

This clonotype came up many times. In nucleotides, the CDR3 is TGTGCCAGCAGCTTGACAGAATTTTATGGCTACACCTTC. Its protein product is CASSLTEFYGYTF. The J gene is TRBJ1-2, the V gene TRBV7-2; D is perhaps TRBD1 (5 bases). CDR1 is SGHTA, CDR2 FQGNSA, per germline. V was trimmed by 3 bases and J by 5 bases, leaving 10 bases between them. The CDR3 consists of 13 residues. Full variable domain (remainder filled in from reference TRBV7-2 and TRBJ1-2): GAGVSQSPSNKVTEKGKDVELRCDPISGHTALYWYRQSLGQGLEFLIYFQGNSAPDKSGLPSDRFSAERTGGSVSTLTIQRTQQEDSAVYLCASSLTEFYGYTFGSGTRLTVV.

Only a few counts were recorded for this clonotype. V is TRBV2 and J is TRBJ1-3; D possibly corresponds to TRBD1 (6 bases). The V end lost 6 bases, the J end lost 1 base, and 10 bases lay between the germline ends. The CDR3 length is 14 residues. From germline, CDR1 is SNHLY and CDR2 FYNNEI. In nucleotides, the CDR3 is TGTGCCAGCAGCCGGACAGTATCTGGAAACACCATATATTTT. Translated: CASSRTVSGNTIYF.

This clonotype came up many times. The rearrangement joins TRBV11-2 to TRBJ2-1, with D tentatively TRBD2 (6 bases). The CDR3 runs 14 residues. Germline V gene sequence: CDR1 SGHAT, CDR2 FQNNGV. V lost 5 bases and J 7 bases, leaving 15 bases between the germline ends. CDR3 sequence reads: CASSPWGAGNEQFF. The CDR3 region has the DNA TGTGCCAGCAGCCCCTGGGGCGCGGGGAATGAGCAGTTCTTC.

This clonotype was observed at least ten times. CDR3 sequence (DNA): TGTGCCAGCAGTTACTCAGCGGACCCCCCCTACAATGAGCAGTTCTTC. Protein product: CASSYSADPPYNEQFF. The rearrangement joins TRBV6-5 to TRBJ2-1; possibly TRBD2 for D (5 bases). The CDR3 has 16 amino acids. CDR1 and CDR2 (germline): MNHEY, SVGAGI. V was shortened by 0 bases and J by 2 bases, with 11 bases between the two germline ends.